This T cell receptor (beta chain) comes out of a study of technical replicates of blood from four donors. The V gene's germline CDR1 is MNHNY and CDR2 SVGAGI (reference sequence). V shed 7 bases and J 5 bases; nucleotides not matched to a gene: 6. This CDR3 is built from 14 residues. TCRdb's table, derived via immunoSEQ multiplex PCR, lists solely in-frame clones and lacks some. The sample contains over 15,000 clones, 86% of which appear only once. Input material: PBMCs. The chain is built from TRBV6-6 and TRBJ2-1; 9 bases match TRBD2. The source of this sequence is a human donor in good health. The CDR3 sequence: CASTKAGGDNEQFF. The CDR3 DNA sequence: TGTGCCAGCACCAAAGCGGGAGGCGACAATGAGCAGTTCTTC.